The 6 T cell receptor beta chains listed next were all sequenced from one sample in a study of blood T cell repertoires in COVID-19. Assay: immunoSEQ multiplex PCR; the TCRdb copy retains only in-frame clones and omits some. Here the sample spans roughly 130,000 clones, more than 70% being singletons. The sequenced sample was peripheral blood. These TCRs come from a woman aged 55 to 70 with acute or convalescent COVID-19.

The gene calls are TRBV11-2 and TRBJ2-1; 8 bases align to TRBD2. This CDR3 contains 15 residues. Germline V gene lookup returns CDR1 SGHAT and CDR2 FQNNGV. Trimming at V came to 3 bases and at J to 9 bases, leaving 10 bases not matched to a gene. CDR3: CASSFSAGESGEQFF. The CDR3 DNA sequence: TGTGCCAGCAGCTTTTCAGCGGGAGAATCAGGTGAGCAGTTCTTC.

DNA of the CDR3: TGTGCCAGCAATGTAGAATCTAACTATGGCTACACCTTC. Translation: CASNVESNYGYTF. The rearrangement links TRBV28 to TRBJ1-2, with D unresolved. CDR1 and CDR2 (germline): MDHEN, SYDVKM. Trimming pared 7 bases from V and 0 bases from J, leaving 9 bases between. The CDR3 sequence is 13 residues long.

V usage is TRBV28 and J usage is TRBJ1-3; D unresolved. The CDR3 has 15 amino acids. The V gene's germline CDR1 is MDHEN and CDR2 SYDVKM. With 2 bases removed from V and 2 bases from J, the gap between germline ends came to 10 bases. DNA of the CDR3: TGTGCCAGCAGTTTACGGGTTTCAACTGGAAACACCATATATTTT. It codes for CASSLRVSTGNTIYF.

The CDR3 reads CASSDRWNTEAFF. For the CDR3, the DNA is TGTGCCAGCAGCGACAGGTGGAACACTGAAGCTTTCTTT. This sequence joins TRBV6-2 or TRBV6-3 and TRBJ1-1, with D possibly TRBD1 on 6 matching bases. The CDR3 is 13 residues long. CDR1 is MNHEY, CDR2 SVGEGT, per germline. V was pared by 6 bases and J by 1 base, with 9 bases between.

This chain links TRBV4-1 with TRBJ1-1; D gene ambiguous. The CDR3 loop spans 16 amino acids. In germline, CDR1 is MGHRA, CDR2 YSYEKL. V was cut by 1 base and J by 1 base, with 13 bases left in between. As DNA, the CDR3 is TGCGCCAGCAGCCAAGGTCAGGCAGCAAAGAACACTGAAGCTTTCTTT. This sequence encodes CASSQGQAAKNTEAFF.

V and J are TRBV28 and TRBJ2-1; 7 positions agree with TRBD2. Germline V lookup: CDR1 MDHEN, CDR2 SYDVKM. Trimming took 4 bases from V and 6 from J; bases not matched to a gene: 15. This CDR3 has 17 amino acids. The CDR3 nucleotides are TGTGCCAGCAGTTCGAGAACTAGCGCCAGACAGATCAATGAGCAGTTCTTC. Protein product: CASSSRTSARQINEQFF.